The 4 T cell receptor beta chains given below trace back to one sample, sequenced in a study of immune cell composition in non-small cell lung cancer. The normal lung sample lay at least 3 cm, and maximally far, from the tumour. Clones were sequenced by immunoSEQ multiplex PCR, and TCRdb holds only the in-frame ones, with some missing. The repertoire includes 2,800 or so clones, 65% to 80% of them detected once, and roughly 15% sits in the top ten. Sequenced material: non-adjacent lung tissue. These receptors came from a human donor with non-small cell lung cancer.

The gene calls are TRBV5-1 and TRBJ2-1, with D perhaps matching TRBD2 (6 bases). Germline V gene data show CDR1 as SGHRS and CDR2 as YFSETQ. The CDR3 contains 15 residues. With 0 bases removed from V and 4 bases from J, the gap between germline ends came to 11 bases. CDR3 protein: CASSLDTSRYNEQFF. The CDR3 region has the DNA TGCGCCAGCAGCTTGGATACTAGCAGGTACAATGAGCAGTTCTTC.

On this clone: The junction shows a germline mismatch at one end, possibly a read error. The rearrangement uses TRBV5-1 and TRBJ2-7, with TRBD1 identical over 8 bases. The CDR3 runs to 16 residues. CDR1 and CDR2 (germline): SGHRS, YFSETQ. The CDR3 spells CASSLETGDLSHEQYF. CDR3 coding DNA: TGCGCCAGCAGCTTGGAGACAGGGGATCTCTCCCACGAGCAGTACTTC.

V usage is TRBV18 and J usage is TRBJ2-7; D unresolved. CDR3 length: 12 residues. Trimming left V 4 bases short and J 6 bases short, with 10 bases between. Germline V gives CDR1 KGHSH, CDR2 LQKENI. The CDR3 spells CASSHPLSEQYF. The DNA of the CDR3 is TGTGCCAGCTCACACCCCCTGAGCGAGCAGTACTTC.

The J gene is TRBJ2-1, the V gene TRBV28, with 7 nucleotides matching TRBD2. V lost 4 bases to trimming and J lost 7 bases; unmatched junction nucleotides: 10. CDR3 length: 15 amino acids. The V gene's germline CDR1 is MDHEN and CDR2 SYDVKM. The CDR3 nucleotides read TGTGCCAGCAGTTCAAGAGCGGCGGGAGAAAATGAGCAGTTCTTC. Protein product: CASSSRAAGENEQFF.